Listed here are 27 T cell receptor beta chains from one sample, sequenced in a study of shared clonotypes between healthy human individuals. Naive CD8 cells were CD45RO-negative, positively selected for CCR7, excluding terminally differentiated effector memory CD45RA+ cells. Profiling relied on immunoSEQ multiplex PCR, and the TCRdb table lists in-frame clones only, not all of them. The sample holds approximately 2,000,000 clones; around 95% are singletons and the top ten take under 2%. What was sequenced was naive CD8+ T cells from PBMCs. These receptor sequences come from a man aged 18 to 29 in good health. Some clones in this sample may be carry-over from other donors' samples.

The rearrangement links TRBV10-3 to TRBJ2-5; D is unclear. The germline V gene has CDR1 ENHRY and CDR2 SYGVKD. V was cut by 6 bases and J by 3 bases, with 29 bases left in between. The CDR3 extends over 19 amino acids. The CDR3 DNA sequence: TGTGCCATCAGGGATACATTTCGTGTAAACACACTACAAAAAGAGACCCAGTACTTC. This gives the protein CAIRDTFRVNTLQKETQYF.

The chain uses TRBV10-2 and TRBJ2-7; D gene unclear. The germline gives CDR1 WSHSY, CDR2 SAAADI. V lost 10 bases, J lost 3 bases, and 10 bases lay in between. There are 11 residues in the CDR3. The CDR3 reads CATGPSYEQYF. The CDR3 nucleotides are TGCGCCACCGGGCCCAGCTACGAGCAGTACTTC.

The chain combines TRBV28 with TRBJ2-7; D is perhaps TRBD2 (5 bases). The germline CDR1 and CDR2 sequences are MDHEN and SYDVKM. CDR3 length equals 16 residues. V lost 3 bases to trimming and J lost 4 bases, with 19 bases between them. The CDR3 is CASSFATTLIGYEQYF. The CDR3 bases are TGTGCCAGCAGTTTTGCGACTACCCTGATCGGATACGAGCAGTACTTC. Full variable domain (remainder filled in from reference TRBV28 and TRBJ2-7): DVKVTQSSRYLVKRTGEKVFLECVQDMDHENMFWYRQDPGLGLRLIYFSYDVKMKEKGDIPEGYSVSREKKERFSLILESASTNQTSMYLCASSFATTLIGYEQYFGPGTRLTVT.

The gene calls are TRBV6-1 and TRBJ1-2; no firm D call. Germline-derived CDR1 and CDR2 are MNHNS and SASEGT. V dropped 2 bases and J dropped 8 bases, with 12 bases sitting between them. The CDR3 loop spans 13 amino acids. The CDR3 bases are TGTGCCAGCAGTGAACCCCTATCGCGGGGCTACACCTTC. This codes for CASSEPLSRGYTF.

The V gene is TRBV7-6, the J gene TRBJ2-3; 13 bases are shared with TRBD2. This CDR3 region has 18 residues. Losses at the gene ends were 0 bases for V and 6 bases for J; bases not matched to a gene: 9. Germline assignment: CDR1 SGHVS and CDR2 FNYEAQ. CDR3 protein: CASSLAELAGGPLDTQYF. The CDR3 coding sequence is TGTGCCAGCAGCTTAGCGGAACTAGCGGGAGGGCCGCTTGATACGCAGTATTTT.

The chain couples TRBV7-6 to TRBJ2-7; D unclear. The germline V gene encodes CDR1 SGHVS and CDR2 FNYEAQ. The CDR3 extends over 13 amino acids. The germline V and J ends were trimmed by 5 bases and 2 bases, with 10 bases remaining between them. CDR3 nucleotides: TGTGCCAGCAGCCCAAAAAACCCCTACGAGCAGTACTTC. Amino acid sequence: CASSPKNPYEQYF.

The V call is TRBV27, the J call TRBJ2-1, with a possible D match to TRBD1 (6 bases). V lost 5 bases, J lost 0 bases, and 17 bases lay in between. The CDR3 is 17 amino acids. Germline assignment: CDR1 MNHEY and CDR2 SMNVEV (reference sequence). CDR3 in DNA: TGTGCCAGCAGTCAGTTAGGACAGCCAATCTCCTACAATGAGCAGTTCTTC. Its translation is CASSQLGQPISYNEQFF.

V is TRBV19 and J is TRBJ2-7; D may match TRBD1 or TRBD2 (5 bases each). The germline CDR1 and CDR2 sequences are LNHDA and SQIVND (reference sequence). The V end was cut by 1 base, the J end by 6 bases, with 10 bases between. This CDR3 has 13 amino acids. DNA of the CDR3: TGTGCCAGTAGTATAGGGGACGCGGCCGAGCAGTACTTC. Translated, it gives CASSIGDAAEQYF. The whole variable domain, remainder taken from reference TRBV19 and TRBJ2-7, is DGGITQSPKYLFRKEGQNVTLSCEQNLNHDAMYWYRQDPGQGLRLIYYSQIVNDFQKGDIAEGYSVSREKKESFPLTVTSAQKNPTAFYLCASSIGDAAEQYFGPGTRLTVT.

This sequence joins TRBV7-8 and TRBJ2-1; no clear D. Trimming removed 5 bases at V and 2 bases at J, with 19 bases between. This CDR3 contains 17 residues. Germline V gives CDR1 SGHVS, CDR2 FQNEAQ. The CDR3 region is CASSPHSLDWAYNEQFF. The CDR3, as DNA: TGTGCCAGCAGCCCCCACTCACTCGACTGGGCCTACAATGAGCAGTTCTTC.

V is TRBV11-2 and J is TRBJ1-3, with 7 bases identical to TRBD1. V was clipped by 5 bases and J by 4 bases; unmatched bases: 8. Germline CDR1 reads SGHAT; CDR2 reads FQNNGV. The CDR3 runs 15 residues. CDR3 residues: CASSPNRGRGNTIYF. The DNA for the CDR3 is TGTGCCAGCAGCCCAAACAGGGGACGAGGAAACACCATATATTTT. The whole variable domain, remainder taken from reference TRBV11-2 and TRBJ1-3, is EAGVAQSPRYKIIEKRQSVAFWCNPISGHATLYWYQQILGQGPKLLIQFQNNGVVDDSQLPKDRFSAERLKGVDSTLKIQPAKLEDSAVYLCASSPNRGRGNTIYFGEGSWLTVV.

This rearrangement joins TRBV28 to TRBJ2-5; possible D gene TRBD2, 6 bases. Germline V gene data show CDR1 as MDHEN and CDR2 as SYDVKM. V was shortened by 3 bases and J by 3 bases, with 11 bases between the two germline ends. The CDR3 is 14 amino acids. CDR3 sequence: CASSFWRGEETQYF. For the CDR3, the DNA is TGTGCCAGCAGTTTTTGGCGCGGGGAAGAGACCCAGTACTTC.

The chain carries TRBV29-1 and TRBJ2-1; no definite D call. CDR1 and CDR2 from the germline V gene are SQVTM and ANQGSEA. Trimming left V 8 bases short and J 2 bases short, with 16 bases between. This CDR3 comprises 14 residues. The CDR3 nucleotides are TGCAGCCATGATTGGATCCGCGCCTACAATGAGCAGTTCTTC. Amino acids: CSHDWIRAYNEQFF.

The CDR3 region has the DNA TGTGCCAGTAGTATAGGATCGCGGGGGGCCTACGAGCAGTACTTC. Amino acid sequence: CASSIGSRGAYEQYF. The chain recombines TRBV19 with TRBJ2-7; 8 nucleotides match TRBD2. CDR1 and CDR2 (germline): LNHDA, SQIVND (reference sequence). The CDR3 has 15 residues. The junction had 4 bases not matched to a gene; V was cut back by 1 base and J by 2 bases.

The rearrangement joins TRBV2 to TRBJ2-7; D gene unclear. From germline, CDR1 is SNHLY and CDR2 FYNNEI. The V end was cut by 7 bases, the J end by 2 bases, with 15 bases between. The CDR3 is 14 residues long. CDR3 residues: CASTVGHDPYEQYF. CDR3 bases: TGTGCCAGCACGGTAGGTCACGATCCCTACGAGCAGTACTTC. Complete variable domain (other parts from reference TRBV2 and TRBJ2-7): EPEVTQTPSHQVTQMGQEVILRCVPISNHLYFYWYRQILGQKVEFLVSFYNNEISEKSEIFDDQFSVERPDGSNFTLKIRSTKLEDSAMYFCASTVGHDPYEQYFGPGTRLTVT.

The rearrangement joins TRBV6-5 to TRBJ1-2, with a possible D match to TRBD1 (5 bases). The germline V gene has CDR1 MNHEY and CDR2 SVGAGI. With 7 bases removed from V and 6 bases from J, the gap between germline ends came to 12 bases. The CDR3 is 12 residues long. CDR3 bases: TGTGCCAGCACACCAGGGTTCCATGGCTACACCTTC. Protein product: CASTPGFHGYTF.

This clone showed up just once. The V gene is TRBV5-1, the J gene TRBJ2-7; TRBD2 matches 7 bases. V lost 4 bases and J lost 3; bases outside the gene matches: 4. CDR3 length: 13 residues. CDR1 SGHRS and CDR2 YFSETQ come from the germline V gene. The CDR3 DNA is TGCGCCAGCAGCATCGGGGGGAACTACGAGCAGTACTTC. It codes for CASSIGGNYEQYF.

This chain joins TRBV14 and TRBJ2-1, with 10 bases aligning to TRBD2. The CDR3 runs 15 residues. Per the germline V gene, CDR1 is SGHDN and CDR2 is FVKESK. Trimming removed 4 bases from V and 5 bases from J; junction bases left unmatched: 5. This chain's CDR3 is CASSPGTSVDNEQFF. The DNA for the CDR3 is TGTGCCAGCAGCCCAGGGACTAGCGTTGACAATGAGCAGTTCTTC. The complete variable domain, with remaining parts taken from reference TRBV14 and TRBJ2-1, reads EAGVTQFPSHSVIEKGQTVTLRCDPISGHDNLYWYRRVMGKEIKFLLHFVKESKQDESGMPNNRFLAERTGGTYSTLKVQPAELEDSGVYFCASSPGTSVDNEQFFGPGTRLTVL.

V and J are TRBV28 and TRBJ1-1, with a weak D call TRBD1 (6 bases). The germline V gene has CDR1 MDHEN and CDR2 SYDVKM. Trimming took 1 base from V and 2 from J, leaving 17 bases between them. CDR3 size: 17 residues. The CDR3, as DNA: TGTGCCAGCAGTTTATACGGGAAAAGGGGGAGTAACACTGAAGCTTTCTTT. It translates to CASSLYGKRGSNTEAFF.

The chain links TRBV4-3 to TRBJ2-7, with TRBD2 matching over 14 bases. The V segment lost 4 bases and the J segment 8 bases; nucleotides outside the gene matches: 10. CDR3 length equals 16 residues. Germline CDR1 reads LGHNA; CDR2 reads YSLEER. This CDR3 reads CASSPSPGTSGGKQYF. In DNA, the CDR3 is TGCGCCAGCAGCCCTTCCCCCGGGACTAGCGGGGGAAAGCAGTACTTC.

For this clone: Other nucleotide sequences in the sample specify the same CDR3. The rearrangement links TRBV7-9 to TRBJ2-7; D tentatively fits TRBD1 or TRBD2 (5 bases each). CDR1 is SEHNR, CDR2 FQNEAQ, per germline (reference sequence). V gave up 4 bases and J gave up 6 bases, with 10 bases separating them. This CDR3 region has 12 residues. The CDR3 region has the DNA TGTGCCAGCAGCTCAACAGGAGGCGAGCAGTACTTC. This gives the protein CASSSTGGEQYF.

The rearrangement joins TRBV11-2 to TRBJ2-1; 12 bases map to TRBD2. Looked up from germline, CDR1 is SGHAT and CDR2 is FQNNGV. The ends lost 4 bases at V and 6 bases at J; junction bases unmatched: 7. The CDR3 sequence is 16 residues long. The CDR3 protein is CASSWGLAGALNEQFF. The CDR3 nucleotides are TGTGCCAGCAGCTGGGGACTAGCGGGCGCACTCAATGAGCAGTTCTTC.

The chain couples TRBV2 to TRBJ2-7; tentative D call: TRBD2 (6 bases). V dropped 3 bases and J dropped 2 bases, with 14 bases sitting between them. This CDR3 has 15 residues. Germline V CDR1 and CDR2: SNHLY, FYNNEI. CDR3 amino acids: CASSEGGVDTYEQYF. In DNA form, the CDR3 reads TGTGCCAGCAGTGAGGGGGGAGTGGATACCTACGAGCAGTACTTC.

A remark on this clone: Other DNA variants within this sample encode the same CDR3. The chain couples TRBV27 to TRBJ2-7; TRBD1 or TRBD2 may be the D gene (5 bases each). The CDR3 totals 14 residues. V lost 2 bases, J lost 2 bases, and 10 bases lay in between. Germline V gene data show CDR1 as MNHEY and CDR2 as SMNVEV (reference sequence). The CDR3 loop is CASSLRQGAYEQYF. The CDR3 DNA reads TGTGCCAGCAGTTTAAGGCAGGGAGCCTACGAGCAGTACTTC.

This clone was observed a handful of times. Other DNA sequences in the sample encode the same CDR3. The chain combines TRBV20-1 with TRBJ2-7, with D uncertain. Between the trimmed V and J ends, which lost 0 bases and 3 bases, there was a span of 3 bases. The CDR3 covers 11 residues. CDR1 and CDR2 from the germline V gene are DFQATT and SNEGSKA (reference sequence). CDR3 bases: TGCAGTGCTAGAGATGGCTACGAGCAGTACTTC. It is translated as CSARDGYEQYF.

The chain recombines TRBV11-3 with TRBJ2-7; a possible D gene is TRBD1 (6 bases). Germline lookup yields CDR1 SGHNT and CDR2 YENEEA. This CDR3 region has 16 residues. Between the trimmed V and J ends, which lost 5 bases and 1 base, there was a span of 18 bases. The CDR3, as DNA: TGTGCCAGCAGCCAAAACGGGGCAGGGGTATCCTACGAGCAGTACTTC. Translated: CASSQNGAGVSYEQYF. Using reference TRBV11-3 and TRBJ2-7 for the parts outside the CDR3, the full variable domain is EAGVVQSPRYKIIEKKQPVAFWCNPISGHNTLYWYLQNLGQGPELLIRYENEEAVDDSQLPKDRFSAERLKGVDSTLKIQPAELGDSAVYLCASSQNGAGVSYEQYFGPGTRLTVT.

The V call is TRBV27, the J call TRBJ1-5; 11 bases are shared with TRBD1. The CDR3 spans 15 residues. Trimming cost V 5 bases and J 6 bases; bases outside gene matches: 6. CDR1 MNHEY and CDR2 SMNVEV come from the germline V gene (reference sequence). In nucleotides, the CDR3 is TGTGCCAGCAGTACTGGGACAGGGGGTCGTCAGCCCCAGCATTTT. It yields the protein CASSTGTGGRQPQHF.

The chain joins TRBV28 to TRBJ1-1; 7 nucleotides align to TRBD1. The trim removed 6 bases at V and 2 bases at J, leaving 9 bases unmatched. The CDR3 spans 15 residues. Germline CDR1 and CDR2: MDHEN and SYDVKM. Here the CDR3 reads CASSPWGQRNTEAFF. The CDR3 DNA sequence: TGTGCCAGCAGCCCGTGGGGACAGAGAAACACTGAAGCTTTCTTT. The variable domain in full, with the rest retrieved from reference TRBV28 and TRBJ1-1, is DVKVTQSSRYLVKRTGEKVFLECVQDMDHENMFWYRQDPGLGLRLIYFSYDVKMKEKGDIPEGYSVSREKKERFSLILESASTNQTSMYLCASSPWGQRNTEAFFGQGTRLTVV.